The 17 T cell receptor beta chains reported below all come from one sample, sequenced in a study. Only in-frame clones appear in the TCRdb table, and some are missing; sequencing was by immunoSEQ multiplex PCR. The sample lists under 90,000 clones; 80% to 95% were seen once. Sequences were obtained from PBMCs. These TCRs come from a man aged 35-49 years with rheumatoid arthritis.

The chain carries TRBV7-3 and TRBJ2-1, with 8 bases identical to TRBD2. V shed 4 bases and J 15 bases; nucleotides not matched to a gene: 11. The CDR3 has 13 amino acids. Looked up from germline, CDR1 is SGHTA and CDR2 is FQGTGA. The chain's CDR3 is CASSSFSGTISFF. The CDR3 DNA reads as TGTGCCAGCAGCTCATTTAGCGGGACAATATCGTTCTTC.

The CDR3 spells CASSQGPAWGYTF. The CDR3 DNA reads as TGTGCCAGCAGCCAAGGTCCGGCGTGGGGCTACACCTTC. The chain joins TRBV3-1 (or the pseudogene TRBV3-2) to TRBJ1-2; no reliable D call. Germline lookup yields CDR1 LGHDT and CDR2 YNNKEL (reference sequence). V was cut by 1 base and J by 8 bases, with 11 bases left in between. This CDR3 is built from 13 residues.

The chain combines TRBV2 with TRBJ2-1, with D perhaps matching TRBD2 (5 bases). Germline CDR1 and CDR2: SNHLY and FYNNEI. V gave up 7 bases and J gave up 4 bases, with 23 bases separating them. This CDR3 comprises 17 residues. In nucleotides, the CDR3 is TGTGCCAGCAAATTTTCTCCCGGAGGAGCGGAGTACAATGAGCAGTTCTTC. Translated, it gives CASKFSPGGAEYNEQFF.

A single count supports this clone. This chain uses TRBV11-3 with TRBJ2-3, with D possibly matching TRBD2 (5 bases). Trimming shortened V by 1 base and J by 3 bases, and 14 bases separated the two germline ends. The CDR3 sequence is 16 residues long. The germline V gene has CDR1 SGHNT and CDR2 YENEEA. CDR3 DNA: TGTGCCAGCAGCTTAGCCGACGGGATGGGGACAGATACGCAGTATTTT. It translates to CASSLADGMGTDTQYF. The whole variable domain, remainder taken from reference TRBV11-3 and TRBJ2-3, is EAGVVQSPRYKIIEKKQPVAFWCNPISGHNTLYWYLQNLGQGPELLIRYENEEAVDDSQLPKDRFSAERLKGVDSTLKIQPAELGDSAVYLCASSLADGMGTDTQYFGPGTRLTVL.

The chain joins TRBV19 to TRBJ1-1; D gene uncertain. The CDR3 is made up of 13 amino acids. V lost 5 bases and J 5 bases, leaving 12 bases between the germline ends. Per the germline V gene, CDR1 is LNHDA and CDR2 is SQIVND (reference sequence). CDR3 in amino acids: CASSAGQGTEAFF. The CDR3, as DNA: TGTGCCAGTAGTGCCGGCCAAGGGACTGAAGCTTTCTTT.

The J gene is TRBJ2-1, the V gene TRBV28, with 9 bases fitting TRBD1. The V gene's germline CDR1 is MDHEN and CDR2 SYDVKM. The CDR3 sequence is 11 residues long. Trimming removed 2 bases from V and 16 bases from J; junction bases left unmatched: 3. CDR3 sequence reads: CASSLGTGIFF. CDR3 sequence (DNA): TGTGCCAGCAGTTTAGGGACAGGGATTTTCTTC.

V and J are TRBV25-1 and TRBJ2-5; TRBD1 matches 7 bases. The ends lost 2 bases at V and 1 base at J; junction bases unmatched: 10. The CDR3 is 17 amino acids. Germline CDR1 and CDR2: MGHDK and SYGVNS. CDR3: CASSETSGQIFQETQYF. CDR3 coding DNA: TGTGCCAGCAGTGAAACTTCGGGACAGATTTTCCAAGAGACCCAGTACTTC.

V and J are TRBV7-3 and TRBJ2-1, with 12 positions matching TRBD2. Germline-derived CDR1 and CDR2 are SGHTA and FQGTGA. This CDR3 is 17 amino acids long. With V trimmed by 2 bases and J by 4 bases, 6 bases remained unmatched. The CDR3 DNA reads as TGTGCCAGCAGCTTATGGGCCGGGACTAGCGGGTACAATGAGCAGTTCTTC. Amino acids: CASSLWAGTSGYNEQFF.

The CDR3 bases are TGTGCCAGCAGAAACGTGGGGCGGTCACCCCTCCACTTT. The encoded protein is CASRNVGRSPLHF. This rearrangement joins TRBV28 to TRBJ1-6; maybe TRBD1 (5 bases). In germline, CDR1 is MDHEN, CDR2 SYDVKM. V was clipped by 6 bases and J by 10 bases, with 13 bases between them. This CDR3 region has 13 residues.

V gene TRBV25-1 combines with J gene TRBJ1-5; 10 positions agree with TRBD1. CDR3 length equals 16 residues. V shed 5 bases, J shed 3 bases, and the junction held 7 bases outside the gene matches. In germline, CDR1 is MGHDK, CDR2 SYGVNS. This CDR3 reads CASSMGTGANNQPQHF. In DNA, the CDR3 is TGTGCCAGCAGTATGGGGACAGGGGCAAACAATCAGCCCCAGCATTTT.

Points on this clone: At one boundary the junction diverges from the germline segment, which might be a read error. The chain combines TRBV6-5 with TRBJ2-3; 11 bases agree with TRBD2. This CDR3 comprises 14 residues. CDR1 is MNHEY, CDR2 SVGAGI, per germline. The CDR3 DNA follows: TGTGCCAGCAGTCCCTCTGGTAGCGGGAGGGCCAGGAATTTT. Translating it yields CASSPSGSGRARNF.

The rearrangement uses TRBV2 and TRBJ2-7; the D is unclear. This CDR3 is built from 13 residues. Germline CDR1 reads SNHLY; CDR2 reads FYNNEI. Deletions cut 6 bases from V and 3 bases from J, with 12 bases between. The CDR3 region has the DNA TGTGCCAGCAGGGGTCACACGAACTACGAGCAGTACTTC. Its translation: CASRGHTNYEQYF.

In its sample, this clone was seen a few times. The rearrangement joins TRBV3-1 (or the pseudogene TRBV3-2) to TRBJ1-1; D ambiguous. V was cut by 1 base and J by 4 bases, with 7 bases left in between. The germline V gene has CDR1 LGHDT and CDR2 YNNKEL (reference sequence). This CDR3 contains 13 residues. In DNA form, the CDR3 reads TGTGCCAGCAGCCAAGGGCCTGGCACTGAAGCTTTCTTT. Its translation: CASSQGPGTEAFF.

The chain recombines TRBV11-3 with TRBJ2-7; D is unclear. The CDR3 loop spans 13 amino acids. V lost 1 base and J lost 4, with 8 bases in between. Looked up from germline, CDR1 is SGHNT and CDR2 is YENEEA. The CDR3, as DNA: TGTGCCAGCAGCTTAGCTACCTCTTACGAGCAGTACTTC. Translated: CASSLATSYEQYF.

The count of this clone is one. The chain uses TRBV9 and TRBJ2-1; 7 nucleotides match TRBD2. Germline V lookup: CDR1 SGDLS, CDR2 YYNGEE. The junction had 8 bases not matched to a gene; V was cut back by 3 bases and J by 5 bases. This CDR3 comprises 15 residues. The chain's CDR3 is CASSGRRERHNEQFF. In DNA form, the CDR3 reads TGTGCCAGCAGCGGCAGGCGGGAGCGGCACAATGAGCAGTTCTTC.

The table lists this clone with a few counts. The chain joins TRBV4-1 to TRBJ1-2; the D gene is possibly TRBD1 (6 bases). Germline CDR1 MGHRA, CDR2 YSYEKL. The CDR3 has 14 residues. Trimming left V 4 bases short and J 0 bases short, with 9 bases between. The CDR3 nucleotides are TGCGCCAGCAGCCGGGACATTACTAACTATGGCTACACCTTC. This codes for CASSRDITNYGYTF.

Notes on this clone: One end of the junction does not line up with germline, which may come from a read error. The rearrangement uses TRBV7-7 and TRBJ2-1, with TRBD2 matching 7 bases. CDR1 SSHAT and CDR2 FNYEAQ come from the germline V gene (reference sequence). The CDR3 is made up of 15 amino acids. The CDR3 here is CASSLGGGPWDEQFF. CDR3 DNA sequence: TGTGCTAGCAGCTTGGGGGGAGGGCCTTGGGATGAGCAGTTCTTC.